The 2 T cell receptor beta chains below all came from one sample that was sequenced in a study of glioma-infiltrating T cells after dendritic cell vaccination. Assay used: immunoSEQ multiplex PCR; TCRdb lists only in-frame clones, some missing. The sample shows approximately 50,000 clones, more than 75% of them seen only once. Specified time point: after dendritic cell vaccination, including at tumor progression/relapse. The input for sequencing was blood, taken after dendritic cell vaccination. Receptors were obtained from a human donor with glioblastoma.

This chain connects TRBV4-2 to TRBJ2-3; 9 positions agree with TRBD2. J lost 2 bases, V lost 4 bases, and 10 bases had no gene match. The germline CDR1 and CDR2 sequences are LGHNA and YNFKEQ. This CDR3 region has 17 residues. CDR3 loop: CASSPAVSGGNTDTQYF. CDR3 DNA: TGTGCCAGCAGCCCTGCTGTTAGCGGGGGAAACACAGATACGCAGTATTTT.

CDR3 region: CASSIHRDNPYEQYF. CDR3 in DNA: TGTGCCAGCAGTATCCACCGGGACAACCCCTACGAGCAGTACTTC. The chain uses TRBV6-5 and TRBJ2-7, with D perhaps matching TRBD1 (6 bases). Trimming pared 5 bases from V and 2 bases from J, leaving 16 bases between. This CDR3 spans 15 amino acids. The germline V gene has CDR1 MNHEY and CDR2 SVGAGI.